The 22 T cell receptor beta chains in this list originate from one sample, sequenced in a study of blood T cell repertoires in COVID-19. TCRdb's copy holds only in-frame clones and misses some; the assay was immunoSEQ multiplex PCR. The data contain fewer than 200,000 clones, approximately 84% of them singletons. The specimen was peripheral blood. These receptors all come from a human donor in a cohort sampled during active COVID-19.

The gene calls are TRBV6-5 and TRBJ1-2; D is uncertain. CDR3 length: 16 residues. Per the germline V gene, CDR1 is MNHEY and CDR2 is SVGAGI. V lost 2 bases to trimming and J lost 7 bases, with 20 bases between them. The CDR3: CASSYPRTDMVVGYTF. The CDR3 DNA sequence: TGTGCCAGCAGTTACCCCCGGACTGACATGGTTGTTGGCTACACCTTC.

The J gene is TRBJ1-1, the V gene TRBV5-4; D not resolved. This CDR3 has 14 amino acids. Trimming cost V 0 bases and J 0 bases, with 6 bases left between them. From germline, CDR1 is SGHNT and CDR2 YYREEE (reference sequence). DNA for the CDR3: TGTGCCAGCAGCTTGGACCCGGTGAACACTGAAGCTTTCTTT. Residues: CASSLDPVNTEAFF.

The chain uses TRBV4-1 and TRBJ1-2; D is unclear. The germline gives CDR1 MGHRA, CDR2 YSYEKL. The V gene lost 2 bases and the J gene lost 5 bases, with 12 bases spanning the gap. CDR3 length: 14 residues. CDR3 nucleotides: TGCGCCAGCAGCCAACGTACAGACACATATGGCTACACCTTC. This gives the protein CASSQRTDTYGYTF.

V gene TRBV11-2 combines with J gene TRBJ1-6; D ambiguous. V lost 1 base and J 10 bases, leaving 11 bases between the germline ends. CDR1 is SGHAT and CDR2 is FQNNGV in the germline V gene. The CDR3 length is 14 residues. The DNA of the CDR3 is TGTGCCAGCAGCTTAGGTGGGGAGGGATCACCCCTCCACTTT. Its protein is CASSLGGEGSPLHF. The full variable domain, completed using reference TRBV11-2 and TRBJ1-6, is EAGVAQSPRYKIIEKRQSVAFWCNPISGHATLYWYQQILGQGPKLLIQFQNNGVVDDSQLPKDRFSAERLKGVDSTLKIQPAKLEDSAVYLCASSLGGEGSPLHFGNGTRLTVT.

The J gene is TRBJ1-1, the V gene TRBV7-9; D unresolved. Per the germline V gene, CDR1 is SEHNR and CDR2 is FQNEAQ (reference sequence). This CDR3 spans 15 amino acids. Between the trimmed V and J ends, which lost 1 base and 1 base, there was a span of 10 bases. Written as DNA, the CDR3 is TGTGCCAGCAGCTTAGTGGCAGGATCGAACACTGAAGCTTTCTTT. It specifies CASSLVAGSNTEAFF. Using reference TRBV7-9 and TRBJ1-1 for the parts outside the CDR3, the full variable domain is DTGVSQNPRHKITKRGQNVTFRCDPISEHNRLYWYRQTLGQGPEFLTYFQNEAQLEKSRLLSDRFSAERPKGSFSTLEIQRTEQGDSAMYLCASSLVAGSNTEAFFGQGTRLTVV.

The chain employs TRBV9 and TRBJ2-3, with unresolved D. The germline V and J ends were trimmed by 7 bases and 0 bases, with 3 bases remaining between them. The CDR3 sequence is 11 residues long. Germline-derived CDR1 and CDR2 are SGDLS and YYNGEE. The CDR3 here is CASSSTDTQYF. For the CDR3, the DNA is TGTGCCAGCTCAAGCACAGATACGCAGTATTTT.

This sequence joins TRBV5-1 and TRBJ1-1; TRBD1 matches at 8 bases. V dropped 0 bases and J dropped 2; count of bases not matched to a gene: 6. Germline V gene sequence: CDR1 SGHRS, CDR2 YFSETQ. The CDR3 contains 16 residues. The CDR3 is CASSLGQGAINTEAFF. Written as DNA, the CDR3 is TGCGCCAGCAGCTTGGGCCAGGGGGCGATCAACACTGAAGCTTTCTTT.

The CDR3 DNA reads TGTGCCAGCAGCTACACCGGGACAGCAGATGAAAAACTGTTTTTT. This gives the protein CASSYTGTADEKLFF. The V gene is TRBV5-4, the J gene TRBJ1-4; 7 bases are shared with TRBD1. There are 15 residues in the CDR3. Unmatched junction bases numbered 8, after V lost 3 bases and J lost 6 bases. Germline-derived CDR1 and CDR2 are SGHNT and YYREEE (reference sequence).

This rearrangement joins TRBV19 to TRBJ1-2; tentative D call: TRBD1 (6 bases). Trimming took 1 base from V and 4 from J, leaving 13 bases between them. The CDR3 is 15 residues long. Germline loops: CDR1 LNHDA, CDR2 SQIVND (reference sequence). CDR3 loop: CASSIARQEVYGYTF. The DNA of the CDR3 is TGTGCCAGTAGTATAGCCCGACAGGAGGTCTATGGCTACACCTTC.

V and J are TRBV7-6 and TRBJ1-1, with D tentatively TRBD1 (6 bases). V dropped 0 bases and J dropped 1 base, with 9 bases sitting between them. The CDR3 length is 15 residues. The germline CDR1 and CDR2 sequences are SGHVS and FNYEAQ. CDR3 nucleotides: TGTGCCAGCAGCTTAGCGCAGGGACAGAACACTGAAGCTTTCTTT. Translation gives CASSLAQGQNTEAFF.

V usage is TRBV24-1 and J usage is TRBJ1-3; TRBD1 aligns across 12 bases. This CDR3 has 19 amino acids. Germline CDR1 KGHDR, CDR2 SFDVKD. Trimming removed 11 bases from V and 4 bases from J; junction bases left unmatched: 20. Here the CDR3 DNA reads TGTGCCAGCGCGAAGAAAGGGGACAGGGGGCAATTGGCAGGAAACACCATATATTTT. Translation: CASAKKGDRGQLAGNTIYF.

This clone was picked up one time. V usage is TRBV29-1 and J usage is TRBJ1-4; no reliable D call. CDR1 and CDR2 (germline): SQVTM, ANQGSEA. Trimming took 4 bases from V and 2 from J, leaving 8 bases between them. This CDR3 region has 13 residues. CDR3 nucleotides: TGCAGCGTTGTCCTGGCCACTAATGAAAAACTGTTTTTT. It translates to CSVVLATNEKLFF.

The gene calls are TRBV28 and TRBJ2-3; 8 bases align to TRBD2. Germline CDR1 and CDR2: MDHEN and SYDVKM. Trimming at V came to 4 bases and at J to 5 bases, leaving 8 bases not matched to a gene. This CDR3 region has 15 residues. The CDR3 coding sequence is TGTGCCAGCAGTTATATACGGGGGGGGGAAGATACGCAGTATTTT. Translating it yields CASSYIRGGEDTQYF. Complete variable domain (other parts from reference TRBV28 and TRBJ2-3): DVKVTQSSRYLVKRTGEKVFLECVQDMDHENMFWYRQDPGLGLRLIYFSYDVKMKEKGDIPEGYSVSREKKERFSLILESASTNQTSMYLCASSYIRGGEDTQYFGPGTRLTVL.

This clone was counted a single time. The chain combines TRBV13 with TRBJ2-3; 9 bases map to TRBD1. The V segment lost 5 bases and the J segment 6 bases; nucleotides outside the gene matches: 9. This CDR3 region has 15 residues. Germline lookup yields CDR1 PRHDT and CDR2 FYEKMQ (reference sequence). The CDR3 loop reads CASSIGQGRADTQYF. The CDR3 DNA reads TGTGCCAGCAGCATCGGACAGGGGCGCGCGGATACGCAGTATTTT. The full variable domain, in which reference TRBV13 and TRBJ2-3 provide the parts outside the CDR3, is AAGVIQSPRHLIKEKRETATLKCYPIPRHDTVYWYQQGPGQDPQFLISFYEKMQSDKGSIPDRFSAQQFSDYHSELNMSSLELGDSALYFCASSIGQGRADTQYFGPGTRLTVL.

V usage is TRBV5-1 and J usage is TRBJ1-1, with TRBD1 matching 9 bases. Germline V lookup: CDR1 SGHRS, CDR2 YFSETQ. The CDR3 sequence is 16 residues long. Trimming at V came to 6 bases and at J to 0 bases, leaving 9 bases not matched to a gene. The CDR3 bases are TGCGCCAGCAAGCGTGGGACAGGGCTATTGAACACTGAAGCTTTCTTT. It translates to CASKRGTGLLNTEAFF. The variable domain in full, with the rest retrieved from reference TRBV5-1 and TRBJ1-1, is KAGVTQTPRYLIKTRGQQVTLSCSPISGHRSVSWYQQTPGQGLQFLFEYFSETQRNKGNFPGRFSGRQFSNSRSEMNVSTLELGDSALYLCASKRGTGLLNTEAFFGQGTRLTVV.

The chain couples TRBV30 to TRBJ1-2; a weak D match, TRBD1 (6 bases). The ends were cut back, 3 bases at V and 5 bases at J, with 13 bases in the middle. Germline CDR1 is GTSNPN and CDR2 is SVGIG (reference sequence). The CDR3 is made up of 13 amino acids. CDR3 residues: CAWRPDRAYGYTF. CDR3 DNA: TGTGCCTGGAGACCGGACAGAGCTTATGGCTACACCTTC.

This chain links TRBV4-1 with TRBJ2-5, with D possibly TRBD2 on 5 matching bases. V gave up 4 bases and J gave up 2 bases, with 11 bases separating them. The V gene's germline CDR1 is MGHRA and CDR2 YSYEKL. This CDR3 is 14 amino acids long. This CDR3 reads CASSPIGEQETQYF. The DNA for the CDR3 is TGCGCCAGCAGCCCTATCGGGGAACAAGAGACCCAGTACTTC.

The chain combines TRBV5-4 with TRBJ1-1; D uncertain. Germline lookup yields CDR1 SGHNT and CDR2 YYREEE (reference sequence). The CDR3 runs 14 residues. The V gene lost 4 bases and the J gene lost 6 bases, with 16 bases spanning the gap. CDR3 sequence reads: CASSPNTRSSEAFF. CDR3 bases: TGTGCCAGCAGCCCCAATACAAGGAGCTCTGAAGCTTTCTTT.

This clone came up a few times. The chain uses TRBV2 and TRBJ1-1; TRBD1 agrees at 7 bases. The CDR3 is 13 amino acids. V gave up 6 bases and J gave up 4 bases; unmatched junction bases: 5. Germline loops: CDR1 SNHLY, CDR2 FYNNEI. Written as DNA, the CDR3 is TGTGCCAGCAGACAGGGGTTAGGCACTGAAGCTTTCTTT. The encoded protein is CASRQGLGTEAFF.

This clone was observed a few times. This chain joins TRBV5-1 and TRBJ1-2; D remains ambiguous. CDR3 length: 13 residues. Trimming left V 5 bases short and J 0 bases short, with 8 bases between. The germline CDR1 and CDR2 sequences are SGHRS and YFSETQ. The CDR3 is CASSLEPNYGYTF. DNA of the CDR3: TGCGCCAGCAGTCTGGAGCCTAACTATGGCTACACCTTC.

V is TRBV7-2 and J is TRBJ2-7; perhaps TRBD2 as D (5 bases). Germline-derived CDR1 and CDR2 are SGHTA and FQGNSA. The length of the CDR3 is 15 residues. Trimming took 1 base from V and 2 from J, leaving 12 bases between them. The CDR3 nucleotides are TGTGCCAGCAGCTTAGACCGACTAACCACCTACGAGCAGTACTTC. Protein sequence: CASSLDRLTTYEQYF.

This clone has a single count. The CDR3 is CASSSKQGPMNTEAFF. The CDR3 nucleotides read TGCGCCAGCAGCTCAAAACAGGGGCCAATGAACACTGAAGCTTTCTTT. This chain links TRBV5-1 with TRBJ1-1, with 7 bases aligning to TRBD1. CDR1 is SGHRS, CDR2 YFSETQ, per germline. The length of the CDR3 is 16 residues. After removal of 3 bases from V and 0 bases from J, the junction contained 8 bases not matched to a gene.